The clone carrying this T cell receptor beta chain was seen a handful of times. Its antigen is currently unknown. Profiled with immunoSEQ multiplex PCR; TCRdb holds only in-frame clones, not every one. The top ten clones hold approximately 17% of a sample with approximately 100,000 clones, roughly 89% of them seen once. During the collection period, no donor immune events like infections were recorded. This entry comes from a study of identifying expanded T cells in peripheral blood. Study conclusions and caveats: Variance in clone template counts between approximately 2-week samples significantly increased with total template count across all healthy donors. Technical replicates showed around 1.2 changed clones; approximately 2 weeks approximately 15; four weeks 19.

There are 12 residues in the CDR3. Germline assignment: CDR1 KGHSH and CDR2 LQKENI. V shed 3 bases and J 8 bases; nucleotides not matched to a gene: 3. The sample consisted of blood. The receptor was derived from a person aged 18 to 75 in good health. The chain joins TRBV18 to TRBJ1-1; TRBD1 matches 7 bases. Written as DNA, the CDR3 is TGTGCCAGCTCACCGAACAGGGGAGAAGCTTTCTTT. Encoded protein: CASSPNRGEAFF.